This T cell receptor (beta chain) was captured in a study of CD8 T cells in ankylosing spondylitis (dated by TCRdb to about 2017). Regarding the complete study: The study set out to find disease-linked TCR variants by profiling T cell receptor beta repertoires in ankylosing spondylitis patients and healthy donors. Samples of peripheral blood were taken, and for ankylosing spondylitis patients, synovial fluid was collected as well. In total, the full study cohort was made up of 108 healthy donors and about two dozen ankylosing spondylitis patients.

This clonotype has at least ten counts. It has no known antigen specificity. It has no much larger one-base neighbor in the sample; base qualities were not kept. Its CDR3 holds 16 amino acids, cysteine through phenylalanine. Only the CDR3 part of the read is kept: 48 bases, read in frame from the first base. Trimming costs V 0 bases and J 0 bases, and their ends lie 10 bases apart. The germline V gene gives CDR1 as SGDLS and CDR2 as YYNGEE. On the study overall, not on this receptor specifically: The disease-linked clones had a CD8+ phenotype and were found at relatively low frequencies in peripheral blood. Blood from ankylosing spondylitis patients appeared to be characterized by a TCR beta motif made up of fewer than ten highly homologous amino acid variants. Significant enrichment of the disease-linked clones was reported in matched synovial fluid samples from ankylosing spondylitis patients. Some motif variants had previously been reported in the synovial fluid and blood of reactive arthritis patients, which suggests shared mechanisms of disease initiation.

Sequencing relied on an Illumina HiSeq 2500. Quantitative 5'-RACE with molecular barcodes was used to prepare TCR beta libraries. On the authors' methods: Disease-linked TCR variants were identified with a new computational method built on a probabilistic model of VDJ rearrangement. TCRdb passed the public sequencing reads through fastp at Q25 and MiXCR, retaining productive beta sequences. Identical CDR3 protein sequences are pooled into one entry, listed with their most common genes and DNA. These V and J calls rely on TCRdb rather than the paper's analysis. The table for this sample lists 25,000 to 35,000 distinct CDR3 sequences; 5.3% of them were counted only once. The ten largest clones take up 1.8% of the sample.

This TCR was sampled from a female donor with ankylosing spondylitis or in good health (not recorded which). Recombination linked TRBV9 to TRBJ2-1; a confident D gene designation cannot be given. Input material: blood, either unsorted or a sorted T cell fraction (not recorded which). The CDR3 corresponds to CASSVVSLSSYNEQFF. The DNA is TGTGCCAGCAGCGTAGTATCGCTGAGCTCCTACAATGAGCAGTTCTTC.